This T cell receptor beta chain was captured by sequencing in a study of T cells in Graves' hyperthyroidism and ophthalmopathy. Broader study findings: Onset of ophthalmopathy came a median roughly 6 months after the model predicted it.

With regard to this clonotype: What it recognizes is unknown.

Looked up from germline, CDR1 is SGHVS and CDR2 is FQNEAQ. Trimming stripped 0 bases from V and 7 bases from J, with 13 bases between. CDR3 length: 14 residues. Clinical symptoms, serum thyroxine, TRAb, thyroid ultrasound and orbital computed tomography established diagnosis. From less than 13 ml of fresh peripheral blood, PBMCs were isolated. Regions amplified from RNA transcripts were the TCR beta CDR3 regions. The HTBI primer set served for first-round RT-PCR of the TCR CDR3. TCRdb recomputed calls from the multiplex PCR reads with MiXCR, one row per CDR3 protein. Of roughly 800,000 distinct CDR3 sequences listed, approximately 40% are singletons.

This sequence joins TRBV7-8 and TRBJ2-7, with D tentatively TRBD1 (5 bases). The clonotype originates from a man between 18 and 29 years old with Graves' hyperthyroidism. The source material was blood. CDR3 in amino acids: CASSLAPLGEEQYF. CDR3 nucleotides: TGTGCCAGCAGCTTAGCCCCTCTAGGGGAAGAGCAGTACTTC.